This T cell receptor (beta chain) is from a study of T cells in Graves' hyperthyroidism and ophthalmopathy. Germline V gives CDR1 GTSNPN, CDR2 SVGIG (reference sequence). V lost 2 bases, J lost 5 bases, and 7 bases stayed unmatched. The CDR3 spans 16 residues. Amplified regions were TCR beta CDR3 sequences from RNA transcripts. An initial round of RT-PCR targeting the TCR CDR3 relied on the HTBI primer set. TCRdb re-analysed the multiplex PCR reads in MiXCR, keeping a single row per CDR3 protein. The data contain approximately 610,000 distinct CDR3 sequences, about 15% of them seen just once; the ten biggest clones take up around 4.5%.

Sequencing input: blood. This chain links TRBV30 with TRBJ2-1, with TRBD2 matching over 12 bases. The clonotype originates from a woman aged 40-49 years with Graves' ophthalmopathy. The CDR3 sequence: CAWSRETSGRDNEQFF. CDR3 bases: TGTGCCTGGAGTCGAGAGACTAGCGGGAGAGACAATGAGCAGTTCTTC.